This TCR beta chain originates from a study of response to subunit inactivated influenza vaccine. CDR3 size: 15 residues. V lost 5 bases to trimming and J lost 0 bases, with 11 bases between them. In TCRdb, the RT-PCR reads were re-called with MiXCR into one record per CDR3 protein. The data show hundreds of thousands of distinct CDR3 sequences, with around 8% seen just once and approximately 12% held by the top ten. A word on this clonotype: Its antigen is still unknown.

Findings of the study overall: The authors offered the suggestion that each seasonal influenza vaccination recruits few new T cells.

The TCR originated in a man aged 50 to 75 who received an inactivated influenza vaccine. V and J are TRBV12-3 or TRBV12-4 and TRBJ1-3; D might be TRBD1 (6 bases). Sequenced here: PBMCs from blood, sampled less than 30 months after vaccination. CDR3 region: CASSAGGGSGNTIYF. The CDR3 coding sequence is TGTGCCAGCAGTGCGGGAGGGGGCTCTGGAAACACCATATATTTT.